This T cell receptor (beta chain) was sequenced in a study of neurological immune-mediated disorders. General study findings and limits: The greatest TCR clonal expansion occurred in HTLV-1-associated myelopathy and the least in multiple sclerosis, which fell below healthy controls.

Where libraries were unsorted, they were derived from 2 million PBMCs stored at -80 degrees C. MiXCR, applied by TCRdb to the 5' RACE reads, yields one record per CDR3 protein. The sample shows 40,000 to 50,000 distinct CDR3 sequences, about 2% of them seen only once. The CDR3 loop spans 14 amino acids. Germline values: CDR1 DFQATT, CDR2 SNEGSKA (reference sequence). Trimming shortened V by 3 bases and J by 4 bases, and 12 bases separated the two germline ends. There are a few counts of this clonotype. Its antigen is as yet unknown. Sequencing was done on a sample of PBMCs. The receptor comes from a woman between 35 and 50 years old with multiple sclerosis. The chain recombines TRBV20-1 with TRBJ2-2; D gene uncertain. DNA for the CDR3: TGCAGTGCTAGCATAGGGTGGGGCACCGGGGAGCTGTTTTTT. Translating it yields CSASIGWGTGELFF.